A selection of T cell receptor beta chains follows, all from one sample in a study of blood T cell repertoires in COVID-19. Here immunoSEQ multiplex PCR was the method, and the copy in TCRdb shows in-frame clones only, minus some. In the table there are 140,000 or so clones, over 70% of which are singletons. The sequenced sample was peripheral blood. Receptors originate from a man between 65 and 80 years old who had recovered from COVID-19. Each CDR3 is given with its conserved first and last residue. The D gene is left open where the match is weak. Clone size is not always given. Where it is, it says once, few, many or a class for expanded clones.

NA NA TRBJ1-3 TRBV7-2 TGTGCCAGCAGCTTCGCAGGCTCTGGAAACACCATATATTTT CASSFAGSGNTIYF
TRBD2 NA TRBJ2-2 TRBV5-1 TGCGCCAGCAGCTCCGCACTGACTAGCGGCCCTCCCGGGGAGCTGTTTTTT CASSSALTSGPPGELFF
NA NA TRBJ1-2 TRBV6-6 TGTGCCAGCAGCTCAGGGGTAGAAGGCTATGGCTACACCTTC CASSSGVEGYGYTF
TRBD2 NA TRBJ2-2 TRBV19 TGTGCCAGTACCCCTACTGGGGGGGCCGGGGAGCTGTTTTTT CASTPTGGAGELFF
NA NA TRBJ2-2 TRBV15 TGTGCCACCAGCAAGGGGCGCGGGGAGCTGTTTTTT CATSKGRGELFF
NA NA TRBJ2-7 TRBV2 TGTGCCAGCAGTGAACTCCCTTACGAGCAGTACTTC CASSELPYEQYF
NA NA TRBJ2-3 TRBV11-2 TGTGCCAGCAGCTTGGGGCAGTCTAGCACAGATACGCAGTATTTT CASSLGQSSTDTQYF
NA NA TRBJ2-3 TRBV11-3 TGTGCCAGCAGCTCCTCTCGAGGGGGAGATACGCAGTATTTT CASSSSRGGDTQYF
NA once TRBJ2-1 TRBV29-1 TGCAGCGGGGAGACAGCGGGCTACAATGAGCAGTTCTTC CSGETAGYNEQFF
NA NA TRBJ2-6 TRBV18 TGTGCCAGCTCACCTGGGGGCGCGTCTGGGGCCAACGTCCTGACTTTC CASSPGGASGANVLTF
NA NA TRBJ2-2 TRBV7-9 TGTGCCAGCAGCCTCCAGACGGGGACCGGGGAGCTGTTTTTT CASSLQTGTGELFF
TRBD2 NA TRBJ2-2 TRBV27 TGTGCCAGCAGTTCACTAGCGGAAGACACCGGGGAGCTGTTTTTT CASSSLAEDTGELFF
NA NA TRBJ2-7 TRBV4-1 TGCGCCAGCAGCGAGCCAGGGGTCGGCGAGCAGTACTTC CASSEPGVGEQYF
NA NA TRBJ2-2 TRBV10-3 TGTGCCATCACCGCAAGGGCCGGGGGACCCGGGGAGCTGTTTTTT CAITARAGGPGELFF
NA NA TRBJ2-2 TRBV2 TGTGCCAGCGAGGGCCCCTTCAGCCGGGCCGGGGAGCTGTTTTTT CASEGPFSRAGELFF
TRBD2 NA TRBJ2-3 TRBV5-1 TGCGCCAGCAAACTAGCGGGAGTGGTAGATACGCAGTATTTT CASKLAGVVDTQYF
NA NA TRBJ1-2 TRBV6-1 TGTGCCAGCAGTGAAGCCCTCTTCTTGCAGCCGGGAGTGTCTAACTATGGCTACACCTTC CASSEALFLQPGVSNYGYTF
NA many TRBJ2-7 TRBV4-2 TGTGCCAGCAGCCAAGAGGGAGGACATCTCTACGAGCAGTACTTC CASSQEGGHLYEQYF
NA NA TRBJ2-5 TRBV11-3 TGTGCCAGCAGCGGCAGGGATGAGACCCAGTACTTC CASSGRDETQYF
NA NA TRBJ1-1 TRBV7-2 TGTGCCAGCAGCTTAGGAGGGCAGTTCAACGGAGGGGCTTTCTTT CASSLGGQFNGGAFF
TRBD1 NA TRBJ1-5 TRBV6-5 TGTGCCAGCTGGGCAGGGGGAAGCAATCAGCCCCAGCATTTT CASWAGGSNQPQHF
NA NA TRBJ1-1 TRBV7-9 TGTGCCAGCAGCTTAGATGGGACACCGAACACTGAAGCTTTCTTT CASSLDGTPNTEAFF
TRBD1 NA TRBJ1-2 TRBV27 TGTGCCAGCGGCCCCCTCGACAGGGGCTCCCTTGGCTACACCTTC CASGPLDRGSLGYTF
TRBD1 NA TRBJ1-2 TRBV9 TGTGCCAGCAGCGTAGCAGACAGGGCCGCGGCTAATGGCTACACCTTC CASSVADRAAANGYTF